These T cell receptor beta chains were read from a single sample in a study of blood T cell repertoires in COVID-19. Assay used: immunoSEQ multiplex PCR; TCRdb lists only in-frame clones, some missing. This sample has fewer than 250,000 clones, with about four fifths found just once. Sequencing was carried out using PBMCs or T cells enriched from blood (not recorded which). Every receptor here comes from a woman aged 30 to 39 who had recovered from COVID-19. The CDR3 runs from the conserved cysteine through the conserved F or W. The D gene is left open where the match is weak. A row's size may be missing; if present it is once, few, many or a size class.

J: TRBJ1-3
length: 12
D: .
size: few
V: TRBV29-1
DNA: TGCAGCGTTTTTGGTCAGGGTAACACCATATATTTT
CDR3: CSVFGQGNTIYF

J: TRBJ2-7
length: 14
D: TRBD1
size: .
V: TRBV11-3
DNA: TGTGCCAGCAGTCACAGGGGGCAGCCCTACGAGCAGTACTTC
CDR3: CASSHRGQPYEQYF

J: TRBJ2-3
length: 17
D: TRBD2
size: .
V: TRBV9
DNA: TGTGCCAGCAGCGTAGTTCAGGCGGGAGTTTCCACAGATACGCAGTATTTT
CDR3: CASSVVQAGVSTDTQYF

J: TRBJ2-5
length: 17
D: .
size: .
V: TRBV3-1/TRBV3-2
DNA: TGTGCCAGCAGCCTACTGTGGGAGGGGGGCCATGGAGAGACCCAGTACTTC
CDR3: CASSLLWEGGHGETQYF

J: TRBJ1-1
length: 18
D: TRBD1
size: once
V: TRBV14
DNA: TGTGCCAGCAGCCACGCCCTGGGGACAGGGGGCGGTCGGACTGAAGCTTTCTTT
CDR3: CASSHALGTGGGRTEAFF

J: TRBJ2-7
length: 13
D: .
size: .
V: TRBV20-1
DNA: TGCAGTGCTAGTGTGGCAGCGAACTACGAGCAGTACTTC
CDR3: CSASVAANYEQYF

J: TRBJ2-3
length: 18
D: TRBD2
size: .
V: TRBV7-3
DNA: TGTGCCAGCAGCTTACCCCTTCGGACTAGCGGGAGTAAGAATACGCAGTATTTT
CDR3: CASSLPLRTSGSKNTQYF

J: TRBJ2-3
length: 15
D: TRBD2
size: .
V: TRBV6-5
DNA: TGTGCCAGCAGTCCGATAGCGGGAGCCACAGATACGCAGTATTTT
CDR3: CASSPIAGATDTQYF

J: TRBJ1-3
length: 15
D: .
size: .
V: TRBV3-1/TRBV3-2
DNA: TGTGCCAGCAGCCAAAAAGGGGGCTCTGGAAACACCATATATTTT
CDR3: CASSQKGGSGNTIYF

J: TRBJ1-1
length: 17
D: .
size: .
V: TRBV27
DNA: TGTGCCAGCAGTCCCCCTAGGCAGTTTGACCTGAACACTGAAGCTTTCTTT
CDR3: CASSPPRQFDLNTEAFF